This T cell receptor (beta chain) was documented in a study of blood T cells in healthy people across ages. There were at least 5.5 micrograms of total RNA extracted from every sample. The second PCR ran about 6 to 11 cycles with a sample-barcoded 5' primer and J-beta primers. MiXCR was run by TCRdb on the 5' RACE reads, yielding one entry per CDR3 protein. The sample consists of about a million distinct CDR3 sequences, 48% of them appearing once. This CDR3 spans 16 amino acids. In germline, CDR1 is SGHRS, CDR2 YFSETQ. V was cut by 2 bases and J by 0 bases, with 14 bases left in between. The source is a man aged 25 to 40 in good health. The sequenced material came from blood. The chain links TRBV5-1 to TRBJ1-1; unclear D gene. DNA for the CDR3: TGCGCCAGCAGCTTAGAACCAGCCCAGATGAACACTGAAGCTTTCTTT. Translation: CASSLEPAQMNTEAFF.